In its sample, the clone carrying this T cell receptor beta chain was seen once. Its matching antigen is unknown. The CDR3 length is 16 residues. Between the trimmed V and J ends, which lost 2 bases and 2 bases, there was a span of 16 bases. In germline, CDR1 is SGHAT, CDR2 FQNNGV. This record comes from a study of OX40 agonist ivuxolimab in advanced cancers. Profiled with immunoSEQ multiplex PCR; TCRdb holds only in-frame clones, not every one. The table has some 57,000 clones, 80% to 90% seen once. General observations from the study: The average count of expanded clones was higher among CD8+ T cells than among CD4+.

The receptor was isolated from an adult with an advanced solid tumor such as melanoma, head and neck, liver or kidney cancer. Material: CD4+ or CD8+ T cells sorted from blood, obtained in a trial of the OX40 agonist ivuxolimab. The chain is built from TRBV11-2 and TRBJ2-7; D not resolved. The DNA for the CDR3 is TGTGCCAGCAGCTTAAGAATAGGCGCCCTTACCTACGAGCAGTACTTC. Residues: CASSLRIGALTYEQYF.